Here is one T cell receptor beta chain with its context. The V end lost 1 base, the J end lost 0 bases, and 10 bases lay between the germline ends. This CDR3 has 16 amino acids. CDR1 is SGHAT and CDR2 is FQNNGV in the germline V gene. This specimen belongs to a study of cytomegalovirus exposure and HLA in healthy donors. The PCR ran on 60 Vbeta and 13 Jbeta primers. The method was immunoSEQ multiplex PCR; TCRdb's version includes in-frame clones alone and lacks a portion of them. The data show about 190,000 clones, roughly 77% seen once. The TCR originated in a man aged 25-45 years in good health and CMV-seropositive. Sequenced material: PBMCs. The chain joins TRBV11-2 to TRBJ2-4; D might be TRBD2 (6 bases). The CDR3 DNA reads TGTGCCAGCAGCTTAGGGGGGGTTCTAGCCAAAAACATTCAGTACTTC. Translated: CASSLGGVLAKNIQYF. The full variable domain, in which reference TRBV11-2 and TRBJ2-4 provide the parts outside the CDR3, is EAGVAQSPRYKIIEKRQSVAFWCNPISGHATLYWYQQILGQGPKLLIQFQNNGVVDDSQLPKDRFSAERLKGVDSTLKIQPAKLEDSAVYLCASSLGGVLAKNIQYFGAGTRLSVL.